The 22 T cell receptor beta chains below were found in one sample sequenced in a study of T cells in Graves' hyperthyroidism and ophthalmopathy. It was RNA transcripts that yielded the amplified TCR beta CDR3 regions. The HTBI set primed first-round TCR CDR3 RT-PCR. TCRdb itself ran the multiplex PCR reads through MiXCR, one entry per CDR3 protein. The sample lists some 350,000 distinct CDR3 sequences; 13% to 15% were seen once. The sample consisted of blood. These receptors came from a woman in her sixties or seventies with Graves' ophthalmopathy.

The chain joins TRBV20-1 to TRBJ2-2, with D unresolved. The CDR3 extends over 13 amino acids. Germline lookup yields CDR1 DFQATT and CDR2 SNEGSKA (reference sequence). The CDR3 region has the DNA TGCACCCAAAAGTTCCTGAACACCGGGGAGCTGTTTTTT. The encoded protein is CTQKFLNTGELFF.

This clonotype has ten or more counts. The chain links TRBV7-2 to TRBJ1-1, with 10 bases lining up with TRBD1. Germline V gene lookup returns CDR1 SGHTA and CDR2 FQGNSA. Germline trimming cut 3 bases from V and 4 bases from J; bases unmatched to any gene: 8. The length of the CDR3 is 16 residues. Written as DNA, the CDR3 is TGTGCCAGCAGCTTGAGAAGGACAGGGGGGATCACTGAAGCTTTCTTT. Translating gives CASSLRRTGGITEAFF.

There are many counts of this clonotype. The CDR3 coding sequence is TGTGCCAGCAGGACCATAATTGGACAGACGGGCTACGAGCAGTACTTC. This gives the protein CASRTIIGQTGYEQYF. The chain couples TRBV28 to TRBJ2-7, with D perhaps matching TRBD1 (6 bases). The CDR3 loop spans 16 amino acids. The V and J ends lost 6 bases and 3 bases respectively, with 21 bases between them. Germline V gives CDR1 MDHEN, CDR2 SYDVKM.

Ten or more counts support this clonotype. V usage is TRBV2 and J usage is TRBJ2-1; TRBD2 matches 11 bases. CDR1 and CDR2 from the germline V gene are SNHLY and FYNNEI. The CDR3 has 14 amino acids. The ends lost 4 bases at V and 9 bases at J; junction bases unmatched: 5. The CDR3 here is CASSGVAGGGEQFF. CDR3 bases: TGTGCCAGCAGTGGCGTAGCGGGAGGGGGTGAGCAGTTCTTC.

Ten or more counts support this clonotype. The V gene is TRBV28, the J gene TRBJ1-1; D uncertain. V was clipped by 8 bases and J by 1 base, with 11 bases between them. The CDR3 length is 13 residues. Germline V gene data show CDR1 as MDHEN and CDR2 as SYDVKM. CDR3 in amino acids: CASSTPSNTEAFF. CDR3 coding DNA: TGTGCCAGCTCGACCCCTTCGAACACTGAAGCTTTCTTT.

This clonotype has ten or more counts. This rearrangement joins TRBV2 to TRBJ2-7, with a tentative D call TRBD2 (5 bases). This CDR3 is built from 13 residues. The V and J ends lost 4 bases and 6 bases respectively, with 13 bases between them. CDR1 and CDR2 from the germline V gene are SNHLY and FYNNEI. The CDR3 reads CASSVSGDSEQYF. The CDR3 nucleotides read TGTGCCAGCAGTGTTTCCGGGGATAGCGAGCAGTACTTC.

In this sample, this clonotype turned up a few times. This could be a read error, since a much larger clone is one nucleotide away. J is TRBJ2-7 and V is TRBV25-1, with D tentatively TRBD1 (5 bases). Per the germline V gene, CDR1 is MGHDK and CDR2 is SYGVNS. V lost 3 bases and J lost 3, with 6 bases in between. The CDR3 consists of 12 residues. This CDR3 is CASSDRDYEQYF. The CDR3 region has the DNA TGTGCCAGCAGTGACAGGGACTACGAGCAGTACTTC.

This clonotype was recorded at least ten times. The chain combines TRBV20-1 with TRBJ2-1; 7 bases agree with TRBD1. This CDR3 contains 12 residues. V lost 6 bases and J lost 4; bases outside the gene matches: 3. Germline loops: CDR1 DFQATT, CDR2 SNEGSKA (reference sequence). The CDR3 DNA reads TGCAGTGCCAGGGGACAGTACAATGAGCAGTTCTTC. It translates to CSARGQYNEQFF.

This clonotype was counted ten times or more. The V call is TRBV5-1, the J call TRBJ2-7; 7 bases match TRBD1. Germline trimming cut 4 bases from V and 1 base from J; bases unmatched to any gene: 5. Germline V CDR1 and CDR2: SGHRS, YFSETQ. This CDR3 contains 14 residues. The CDR3 spells CASSPGQSSYEQYF. CDR3 nucleotides: TGCGCCAGCAGCCCGGGACAGTCGTCCTACGAGCAGTACTTC.

This clonotype appeared many times. This chain connects TRBV12-3 or TRBV12-4 to TRBJ2-1; D remains unclear. There are 15 residues in the CDR3. V gave up 1 base and J gave up 1 base, with 8 bases separating them. CDR3: CASSLGMISYNEQFF. Here the CDR3 DNA reads TGTGCCAGCAGTTTAGGAATGATATCCTACAATGAGCAGTTCTTC.

The chain employs TRBV5-1 and TRBJ2-5; TRBD1 might be the D (5 bases). The CDR3 has 13 amino acids. V was pared by 3 bases and J by 5 bases, with 11 bases between. The germline gives CDR1 SGHRS, CDR2 YFSETQ. CDR3 nucleotides: TGCGCCAGCAGCTACCAGGGTGTGGAGACCCAGTACTTC. Translating it yields CASSYQGVETQYF.

This clonotype was detected ten times or more. The chain joins TRBV5-6 to TRBJ2-1, with 8 nucleotides matching TRBD2. Germline-derived CDR1 and CDR2 are SGHDT and YYEEEE. V dropped 4 bases and J dropped 9; count of bases not matched to a gene: 6. This CDR3 has 13 amino acids. The CDR3 reads CASSPGAGVEQFF. In DNA, the CDR3 is TGTGCCAGCAGCCCGGGAGCGGGAGTTGAGCAGTTCTTC. Complete variable domain (other parts from reference TRBV5-6 and TRBJ2-1): DAGVTQSPTHLIKTRGQQVTLRCSPKSGHDTVSWYQQALGQGPQFIFQYYEEEERQRGNFPDRFSGHQFPNYSSELNVNALLLGDSALYLCASSPGAGVEQFFGPGTRLTVL.

This clonotype was seen repeatedly, ten times or more. This chain uses TRBV6-1 with TRBJ2-2; D gene unclear. CDR1 is MNHNS and CDR2 is SASEGT in the germline V gene. The CDR3 is 14 residues long. The V and J ends lost 7 bases and 5 bases respectively, with 14 bases between them. CDR3 DNA: TGTGCCAGCAATAGTCTAGACGGGACCGGGGAGCTGTTTTTT. It yields the protein CASNSLDGTGELFF.

This clonotype was found many times. The chain combines TRBV6-1 with TRBJ2-7; 10 bases align to TRBD2. The CDR3 spans 18 residues. V lost 8 bases, J lost 4 bases, and 20 bases stayed unmatched. Per the germline V gene, CDR1 is MNHNS and CDR2 is SASEGT. This CDR3 reads CASRNRDRLAGAVYEQYF. Here the CDR3 DNA reads TGTGCCAGCCGGAATCGGGATCGGCTAGCGGGAGCGGTTTACGAGCAGTACTTC.

Many counts were recorded for this clonotype. The chain couples TRBV5-1 to TRBJ2-5; D is possibly TRBD1 (5 bases). Trimming took off 3 bases at V and 5 bases at J, with 11 bases between the two ends. The CDR3 is 13 amino acids. Germline V CDR1 and CDR2: SGHRS, YFSETQ. Written as DNA, the CDR3 is TGCGCCAGCAGCTCTTCAGGGTGGGAGACCCAGTACTTC. Its translation: CASSSSGWETQYF.

This clonotype was recorded at least ten times. The J gene is TRBJ2-2, the V gene TRBV7-9, with 10 nucleotides matching TRBD2. V trimming: 4 bases; J trimming: 0 bases; junction bases outside the gene matches: 5. Germline V lookup: CDR1 SEHNR, CDR2 FQNEAQ (reference sequence). CDR3 length: 17 residues. The CDR3 protein is CASSSQREGSNTGELFF. CDR3 in DNA: TGTGCCAGCAGCTCACAGCGGGAGGGTTCGAACACCGGGGAGCTGTTTTTT.

This clonotype was seen at least ten times. The chain is built from TRBV7-8 and TRBJ1-5, with 8 bases identical to TRBD1. CDR3 length: 13 residues. Trimming removed 5 bases from V and 6 bases from J; junction bases left unmatched: 3. Germline CDR1 SGHVS, CDR2 FQNEAQ. The DNA of the CDR3 is TGTGCCAGCAGCCTTGACAGGGGTCAGCCCCAGCATTTT. As protein: CASSLDRGQPQHF.

This clonotype occurred many times. The chain is built from TRBV20-1 and TRBJ2-3; TRBD2 matches at 9 bases. Per the germline V gene, CDR1 is DFQATT and CDR2 is SNEGSKA (reference sequence). The CDR3 contains 16 residues. J was trimmed by 8 bases and V by 1 base; bases with no gene match: 13. DNA for the CDR3: TGCAGTGCTAGAGCTGGGGTAGCGGGAGATTTCGGTACGCAGTATTTT. Its protein product is CSARAGVAGDFGTQYF.

This clonotype came up a few times. The chain carries TRBV5-1 and TRBJ1-1; the match to TRBD1 covers 9 bases. The V gene's germline CDR1 is SGHRS and CDR2 YFSETQ. The CDR3 contains 15 residues. The junction had 8 bases not matched to a gene; V was cut back by 1 base and J by 7 bases. The DNA of the CDR3 is TGCGCCAGCAGCTTGAAGGGACAGGGAGGGGGTGAAGCTTTCTTT. Its translation is CASSLKGQGGGEAFF.

The chain employs TRBV20-1 and TRBJ2-1, with 14 nucleotides matching TRBD2. Per the germline V gene, CDR1 is DFQATT and CDR2 is SNEGSKA (reference sequence). The V and J ends lost 4 bases and 1 base, in that order; junction bases with no gene match: 15. The length of the CDR3 is 20 residues. Here the CDR3 reads CSATRLLGLAGEGSYNEQFF. The DNA for the CDR3 is TGCAGTGCTACCCGTTTATTGGGACTAGCGGGAGAAGGTTCCTACAATGAGCAGTTCTTC.

In this sample, this clonotype turned up a few times. A much bigger clone sits one base away, suggesting this may be a read error. The gene calls are TRBV28 and TRBJ2-1; weak D call: TRBD1 (6 bases). Deletions cut 5 bases from V and 7 bases from J, with 21 bases between. The V gene's germline CDR1 is MDHEN and CDR2 SYDVKM. This CDR3 has 16 amino acids. CDR3 sequence reads: CASSITGTRVWNEQFF. In nucleotides, the CDR3 is TGTGCCAGCAGTATAACCGGGACAAGGGTTTGGAATGAGCAGTTCTTC.

This clonotype was observed at least ten times. This rearrangement joins TRBV2 to TRBJ2-7, with D maybe TRBD2 (5 bases). V lost 8 bases to trimming and J lost 2 bases, with 16 bases between them. Germline V gene sequence: CDR1 SNHLY, CDR2 FYNNEI. This CDR3 has 14 amino acids. CDR3: CASLQSDGTYEQYF. The CDR3 coding sequence is TGTGCCAGCCTTCAGTCGGACGGGACCTACGAGCAGTACTTC.